This T cell receptor (beta chain) comes out of a study of blood T cell repertoires in COVID-19. As for the study in general: Acute and convalescent COVID-19 samples came from the United States, Italy and Spain. Sample material is recorded as cDNA or gDNA derived from T cells, B-cell-depleted T cells, or PBMCs.

Germline V gene lookup returns CDR1 SNHLY and CDR2 FYNNEI. The CDR3 contains 15 residues. Trimming took 5 bases from V and 2 from J, leaving 13 bases between them. Using immunoSEQ multiplex PCR, the repertoire was profiled, and TCRdb retains in-frame clones only, with some absent. The profile shows 100,000 or so clones, roughly 85% of them singletons. This clonotype was sampled from a woman in her 70s with acute or convalescent COVID-19. The sequencing sample was made of peripheral blood. The V and J genes are TRBV2 and TRBJ1-5; a possible D gene is TRBD1 (6 bases). CDR3 amino acids: CASSFGGLGNQPQHF. The CDR3 DNA reads TGTGCCAGCAGTTTCGGGGGGCTTGGCAATCAGCCCCAGCATTTT.